Presented here are 8 T cell receptor beta chains from one specimen sequenced in a study of T cell clonality in common variable immunodeficiency. Sequenced by immunoSEQ multiplex PCR; TCRdb stores in-frame clones only, minus some. The sample yields 50,000 to 65,000 clones, without any singletons. What was sequenced was peripheral blood mononuclear cells. These receptors came from a person aged 18 to 75 in good health.

In this sample, this clone turned up many times. The sequence runs out 3 residues before the end of the CDR3; the remainder is reconstructed from the germline J gene. This rearrangement joins TRBV4-1 to TRBJ2-1; no clear D. Germline loops: CDR1 MGHRA, CDR2 YSYEKL. This CDR3 region has 15 residues. V lost 1 base and J lost 5, with 12 bases in between. CDR3 DNA, as far as it was read: TGCGCCAGCAGCCAAGCATTCAGGTTGGACAATGAG. Residues: CASSQAFRLDNE. The CDR3 in full is CASSQAFRLDNEQFF.

This clone occurred many times. The read terminates 3 residues ahead of where the CDR3 ends, so the germline J gene completes it. This chain joins TRBV7-9 and TRBJ2-7; TRBD1 agrees at 7 bases. V shed 5 bases, J shed 5 bases, and the junction held 9 bases outside the gene matches. Germline lookup yields CDR1 SEHNR and CDR2 FQNEAQ (reference sequence). The CDR3 sequence is 14 residues long. The covered CDR3 bases are TGTGCCAGCAGCCAGACAGGGATTCAACACGAG. This encodes CASSQTGIQHE. The CDR3 as a whole reads CASSQTGIQHEQYF. The full variable domain, completed using reference TRBV7-9 and TRBJ2-7, is DTGVSQNPRHKITKRGQNVTFRCDPISEHNRLYWYRQTLGQGPEFLTYFQNEAQLEKSRLLSDRFSAERPKGSFSTLEIQRTEQGDSAMYLCASSQTGIQHEQYFGPGTRLTVT.

This clone was picked up many times. The missing CDR3 end, 3 residues past where the read stops, is filled in from the germline J gene. The J gene is TRBJ2-1, the V gene TRBV20-1, with D unclear. The V gene's germline CDR1 is DFQATT and CDR2 SNEGSKA (reference sequence). With 3 bases removed from V and 8 bases from J, the gap between germline ends came to 5 bases. There are 10 residues in the CDR3. The CDR3 sequence is CSASIDEQFF. The sequenced CDR3 bases are TGCAGTGCTAGTATCGATGAG.

This clone was seen at least ten times. CDR3 in amino acids: CASSPTGTEYRIQYF. The covered CDR3 bases are TGTGCCAGCAGTCCAACCGGGACAGAGTATCGCATT. The chain uses TRBV7-9 and TRBJ2-4; 7 bases match TRBD1. The read comes to an end 3 residues before the CDR3 does, leaving the germline J gene to fill in the end. This CDR3 has 15 residues. Germline V lookup: CDR1 SEHNR, CDR2 FQNEAQ (reference sequence). V lost 6 bases, J lost 9 bases, and 14 bases stayed unmatched.

This clone was counted many times. The sequenced fragment ends 3 residues before the CDR3 boundary, so the rest is inferred from the germline J gene. Distinct nucleotide sequences in the sample also encode this CDR3. This sequence joins TRBV10-2 and TRBJ2-5; D is possibly TRBD1 (6 bases). This CDR3 region has 14 residues. Germline V gene data show CDR1 as WSHSY and CDR2 as SAAADI. V was clipped by 6 bases and J by 5 bases, with 16 bases between them. The CDR3 bases that were read are TGCGCCAGCAGAGGTGCAGGGGCTGGTGAGACC. This encodes CASRGAGAGET. The whole CDR3 sequence reads CASRGAGAGETQYF.

This clone was detected many times. The read stops 3 residues short of the end of the CDR3; the missing end is completed from the germline J gene. The chain links TRBV19 to TRBJ2-7; D gene unclear. CDR1 and CDR2 from the germline V gene are LNHDA and SQIVND (reference sequence). With 2 bases removed from V and 6 bases from J, the gap between germline ends came to 14 bases. This CDR3 is built from 14 residues. CDR3 residues: CASSIRLDHVEQYF. The sequenced part of the CDR3 DNA is TGTGCCAGTAGTATAAGGCTAGATCACGTCGAG. Full variable domain (rest looked up from reference TRBV19 and TRBJ2-7): DGGITQSPKYLFRKEGQNVTLSCEQNLNHDAMYWYRQDPGQGLRLIYYSQIVNDFQKGDIAEGYSVSREKKESFPLTVTSAQKNPTAFYLCASSIRLDHVEQYFGPGTRLTVT.

This clone has at least ten counts. The CDR3 end falls 3 residues outside the read, so it is completed with the germline J gene. The rearrangement joins TRBV7-8 to TRBJ1-2; D remains unclear. CDR1 is SGHVS, CDR2 FQNEAQ, per germline. This CDR3 spans 12 amino acids. Trimming shortened V by 4 bases and J by 4 bases, and 7 bases separated the two germline ends. The CDR3 protein is CASSSDIYGYTF. CDR3 bases read: TGTGCCAGCAGCTCCGACATCTATGGC. Based on the CDR3 plus reference TRBV7-8 and TRBJ1-2, the full variable domain is GAGVSQSPRYKVAKRGQDVALRCDPISGHVSLFWYQQALGQGPEFLTYFQNEAQLDKSGLPSDRFFAERPEGSVSTLKIQRTQQEDSAVYLCASSSDIYGYTFGSGTRLTVV.

This clone has at least ten counts. The read ends 3 residues shy of where the CDR3 ends; the end is completed using the germline J gene. The V gene is TRBV29-1, the J gene TRBJ1-1; D perhaps matches TRBD1 (6 bases). CDR1 SQVTM and CDR2 ANQGSEA come from the germline V gene. CDR3 size: 16 residues. Trimming pared 0 bases from V and 4 bases from J, leaving 18 bases between. Here the CDR3 reads CSVEDLDDRQGTEAFF. Partial CDR3 DNA: TGCAGCGTTGAAGATCTTGATGACAGGCAGGGCACTGAA.